This is a list of T cell receptor beta chains from one sample in a study of blood T cell repertoires in COVID-19. Measured with immunoSEQ multiplex PCR; TCRdb has only the in-frame clones, and not every one. The profile shows 150,000 or so clones, roughly four fifths of them singletons. The sequenced sample consisted of peripheral blood. These receptors originate from a human donor in a cohort sampled during active COVID-19. CDR3s include the opening cysteine and the closing phenylalanine or tryptophan. A D gene is named only where the DNA matches it firmly. Expanded clones get a size class; other rows say once, few or many, or leave the size out.

>TRBV5-6|NA|NA|TRBJ2-5
TGTGCCAGCAGCTTGGATTCAGGGCATGAGACCCAGTACTTC
CASSLDSGHETQYF
>TRBV5-6|NA|TRBD2|TRBJ2-1
TGTGCCAGCAGCCAGGCCGGGACTAGTCGCTCCGGTGAGCAGTTCTTC
CASSQAGTSRSGEQFF
>TRBV10-2|NA|NA|TRBJ2-7
TGCGCCAGCAGTGAGTCGGCCATCTACGAGCAGTACTTC
CASSESAIYEQYF
>TRBV5-1|NA|TRBD2|TRBJ2-5
TGCGCCAGCAGCTTGGTGGTGCGAGCGGGAGAAGAGACCCAGTACTTC
CASSLVVRAGEETQYF
>TRBV7-2|NA|NA|TRBJ2-2
TGTGCCAGCAGCGTCAACAGGGACACCGGGGAGCTGTTTTTT
CASSVNRDTGELFF
>TRBV5-6|NA|NA|TRBJ2-4
TGTGCCAGCAGCCACCTCGAGGCCCGAAACATTCAGTACTTC
CASSHLEARNIQYF
>TRBV7-2|once|NA|TRBJ2-1
TGTGCCAGCAGCTTATTGGGGCCAAATTCCTACAATGAGCAGTTCTTC
CASSLLGPNSYNEQFF
>TRBV11-3|NA|TRBD2|TRBJ2-7
TGTGCCAGCAGCCCGGGGGGGACAATGAACTACGAGCAGTACTTC
CASSPGGTMNYEQYF
>TRBV7-8|NA|TRBD1|TRBJ1-1
TGTGCCAGCGCCGTTGGGACAGGGAACACTGAAGCTTTCTTT
CASAVGTGNTEAFF
>TRBV19|NA|TRBD2|TRBJ2-1
TGTGCCAGTAGTATACGCCAGGGAGCGGGAGATGAGCAGTTCTTC
CASSIRQGAGDEQFF
>TRBV6-2/TRBV6-3|NA|TRBD1|TRBJ2-4
TGTGCCAGCAGTAGAAAGGGACAGAGCTCAATAATAGCCAAAAACATTCAGTACTTC
CASSRKGQSSIIAKNIQYF
>TRBV5-5|NA|TRBD1|TRBJ1-1
TGTGCCAGCAGCTTTAATCAGGGGGTGAACACTGAAGCTTTCTTT
CASSFNQGVNTEAFF
>TRBV19|few|NA|TRBJ1-5
TGTGCCAGTAGTGCCGATCGTACGGGGAGCAATCAGCCCCAGCATTTT
CASSADRTGSNQPQHF
>TRBV12-3/TRBV12-4|NA|TRBD1|TRBJ1-1
TGTGCCAGCAGTTTAACAGGGGAGTTGGAAGCTTTCTTT
CASSLTGELEAFF
>TRBV4-3|NA|NA|TRBJ2-1
TGCGCCAGCAGCCAAGGGGTGGGGCAGGGCACCTACAATGAGCAGTTCTTC
CASSQGVGQGTYNEQFF
>TRBV30|NA|NA|TRBJ1-3
TGTGCCGGAGAGCGGGGGAAGAGTGGAAACACCATATATTTT
CAGERGKSGNTIYF
>TRBV12-5|NA|NA|TRBJ1-5
TGTGCTAGTGGTTTCTCTAGGTCCACGGAGCCCCAGCATTTT
CASGFSRSTEPQHF
>TRBV29-1|NA|NA|TRBJ2-5
TGCAGCGTTGAGTGGACAGCTCAAGAGACCCAGTACTTC
CSVEWTAQETQYF
>TRBV19|NA|NA|TRBJ1-3
TGTGCCAGTACCCGGTTCCAGGGCTCTGGAAGCACCATATATTTT
CASTRFQGSGSTIYF
>TRBV19|NA|TRBD1|TRBJ2-4
TGTGCCAGTCGGGACAGCCTAGCCAAAAACATTCAGTACTTC
CASRDSLAKNIQYF
>TRBV29-1|NA|NA|TRBJ1-1
TGCAGCGTGGCCTCAGGGGAGATAACTGAAGCTTTCTTT
CSVASGEITEAFF
>TRBV12-3/TRBV12-4|few|NA|TRBJ1-3
TGTGCCAGCAGTTCGGGACAAGGAAACACCATATATTTT
CASSSGQGNTIYF
>TRBV9|NA|NA|TRBJ2-1
TGTGCCAGCAGGGAAGGGACTTCCGAGGACAATGAGCAGTTCTTC
CASREGTSEDNEQFF
>TRBV20-1|NA|NA|TRBJ2-1
TGCAGTGCTGGATCAGGAGAGCAGTTCTTC
CSAGSGEQFF
>TRBV11-2|once|TRBD2|TRBJ2-2
TGTGCCAGCGGACCTCTAGCGGGGGCCACCGGGGAGCTGTTTTTT
CASGPLAGATGELFF
>TRBV7-2|few|NA|TRBJ1-1
TGTGCCAGCAGCGGACAGAGATTGAACACTGAAGCTTTCTTT
CASSGQRLNTEAFF
>TRBV18|NA|NA|TRBJ2-3
TGTGCCAGCTCAGGTGGGACACCTACGTGGGATACGCAGTATTTT
CASSGGTPTWDTQYF
>TRBV6-1|NA|TRBD1|TRBJ2-3
TGTGCCAGCAGTGAAAGTACAGGGGGCTACCGCACAGATACGCAGTATTTT
CASSESTGGYRTDTQYF
>TRBV30|NA|NA|TRBJ2-2
TGTGCCTGGAGGACAGACGACACCGGGGAGCTGTTTTTT
CAWRTDDTGELFF